These 25 T cell receptor beta chains came from one sample sequenced in a study of blood T cell repertoires in COVID-19. Using immunoSEQ multiplex PCR, the repertoire was profiled, and TCRdb retains in-frame clones only, with some absent. This sample has 200,000 to 300,000 clones; about 89% occur once, and the top ten carry over 4%. Sequencing was performed on PBMCs or T cells enriched from blood (not recorded which). Receptor source: a woman younger than 45 who had recovered from COVID-19.

This chain uses TRBV9 with TRBJ2-5; no reliable D call. Germline V gives CDR1 SGDLS, CDR2 YYNGEE. Trimming left V 0 bases short and J 4 bases short, with 7 bases between. The CDR3 is 13 residues long. CDR3: CASSVDPRETQYF. DNA of the CDR3: TGTGCCAGCAGCGTAGATCCCAGAGAGACCCAGTACTTC.

The chain employs TRBV7-6 and TRBJ2-3, with 7 bases aligning to TRBD2. The CDR3 runs to 15 residues. V shed 3 bases and J 0 bases; nucleotides not matched to a gene: 3. CDR1 and CDR2 from the germline V gene are SGHVS and FNYEAQ. CDR3 protein: CASSFKRDSTDTQYF. CDR3 in DNA: TGTGCCAGCAGCTTTAAGCGGGACAGCACAGATACGCAGTATTTT.

Points on this clone: Additional DNA sequences in this sample encode the identical CDR3. The chain couples TRBV19 to TRBJ1-2; 8 bases fit TRBD1. CDR1 is LNHDA, CDR2 SQIVND, per germline (reference sequence). V was pared by 8 bases and J by 0 bases, with 2 bases of the junction left unmatched. The CDR3 has 13 residues. The CDR3 coding sequence is TGTGCCAGTGGGACAGGCCCTAACTATGGCTACACCTTC. Protein: CASGTGPNYGYTF.

The chain employs TRBV28 and TRBJ1-3; D may be TRBD1 (6 bases). V was cut by 6 bases and J by 4 bases, with 16 bases left in between. This CDR3 comprises 15 residues. Germline CDR1 MDHEN, CDR2 SYDVKM. The CDR3 coding sequence is TGTGCCAGCAGACCCTTGGGGGCGGAAGGAAACACCATATATTTT. This gives the protein CASRPLGAEGNTIYF.

In its sample, this clone was seen once. V and J are TRBV6-6 and TRBJ2-7, with a possible D match to TRBD2 (5 bases). The CDR3 is 14 residues long. Germline V gives CDR1 MNHNY, CDR2 SVGAGI (reference sequence). V dropped 5 bases and J dropped 3 bases, with 14 bases sitting between them. CDR3 sequence (DNA): TGTGCCAGCAGTACGGTGAGGGTAGGCTACGAGCAGTACTTC. It yields the protein CASSTVRVGYEQYF.

This clone showed up just once. The chain is built from TRBV4-2 and TRBJ2-1; 9 bases are a match to TRBD2. Germline CDR1 is LGHNA and CDR2 is YNFKEQ. This CDR3 region has 17 residues. J lost 7 bases, V lost 0 bases, and 10 bases had no gene match. CDR3 DNA sequence: TGTGCCAGCAGCCAAGATCGATTAGCGGGAGTTGAAAATGAGCAGTTCTTC. It codes for CASSQDRLAGVENEQFF.

The CDR3 nucleotides are TGTGCCAGCAGTCTCACAGGGGCGCCGAACACTGAAGCTTTCTTT. Translated: CASSLTGAPNTEAFF. The chain links TRBV7-9 to TRBJ1-1; the match to TRBD1 covers 7 bases. CDR1 is SEHNR, CDR2 FQNEAQ, per germline (reference sequence). This CDR3 is 15 amino acids long. J lost 1 base, V lost 6 bases, and 8 bases had no gene match.

This clone was counted a single time. The chain links TRBV14 to TRBJ2-1, with 10 bases identical to TRBD2. With V trimmed by 3 bases and J by 0 bases, 8 bases remained unmatched. CDR3 length equals 18 residues. The germline V gene encodes CDR1 SGHDN and CDR2 FVKESK. CDR3 DNA sequence: TGTGCCAGCAGCCATCGAGCGGGAGGGCGTGGCTCCTACAATGAGCAGTTCTTC. Its protein is CASSHRAGGRGSYNEQFF.

This chain connects TRBV7-9 to TRBJ2-7, with 11 bases that match TRBD2. With V trimmed by 1 base and J by 2 bases, 10 bases remained unmatched. Germline V CDR1 and CDR2: SEHNR, FQNEAQ (reference sequence). CDR3 length equals 18 residues. CDR3 in amino acids: CASSLDTSGRWKTYEQYF. For the CDR3, the DNA is TGTGCCAGCAGCTTAGATACTAGCGGGAGATGGAAAACCTACGAGCAGTACTTC.

The genes are TRBV5-4 and TRBJ2-7; tentative D call: TRBD1 (6 bases). The length of the CDR3 is 15 residues. Deletions cut 4 bases from V and 2 bases from J, with 16 bases between. Looked up from germline, CDR1 is SGHNT and CDR2 is YYREEE (reference sequence). In nucleotides, the CDR3 is TGTGCCAGCAGCGGGACCCCGGGACAAACCTACGAGCAGTACTTC. Its translation is CASSGTPGQTYEQYF.

The chain carries TRBV7-8 and TRBJ2-5; 11 bases map to TRBD2. There are 16 residues in the CDR3. Germline V gene sequence: CDR1 SGHVS, CDR2 FQNEAQ. V was clipped by 4 bases and J by 4 bases; unmatched bases: 8. The CDR3: CASSSLLAGVRETQYF. The CDR3 bases are TGTGCCAGCAGCTCCTTACTAGCGGGAGTCCGAGAGACCCAGTACTTC.

The chain joins TRBV4-2 to TRBJ1-2, with D possibly matching TRBD1 (5 bases). Trimming cost V 1 base and J 0 bases, with 9 bases left between them. There are 15 residues in the CDR3. Germline CDR1 LGHNA, CDR2 YNFKEQ. The CDR3 loop reads CASSQGRQTNYGYTF. The CDR3 bases are TGTGCCAGCAGCCAAGGTCGACAGACTAACTATGGCTACACCTTC.

J is TRBJ1-2 and V is TRBV19; a weak D match, TRBD1 (5 bases). Germline V gives CDR1 LNHDA, CDR2 SQIVND (reference sequence). CDR3 length: 12 amino acids. V dropped 5 bases and J dropped 8 bases, with 12 bases sitting between them. The CDR3 sequence: CASSPGAGGYTF. As DNA, the CDR3 is TGTGCCAGTAGTCCTGGGGCCGGCGGCTACACCTTC.

This clone was observed a single time. The genes are TRBV11-2 and TRBJ2-7, with D possibly being TRBD2 (6 bases). Germline loops: CDR1 SGHAT, CDR2 FQNNGV. V was pared by 5 bases and J by 4 bases, with 18 bases between. The CDR3 covers 15 residues. CDR3 nucleotides: TGTGCCAGCAGCCAAGGCGTGGCGGGATGGTACGAGCAGTACTTC. Protein product: CASSQGVAGWYEQYF.

This chain connects TRBV7-8 to TRBJ1-1, with D hard to call. Germline V lookup: CDR1 SGHVS, CDR2 FQNEAQ. CDR3 size: 17 residues. With 1 base removed from V and 4 bases from J, the gap between germline ends came to 19 bases. The CDR3 loop reads CASSLGIQRGWSTEAFF. DNA of the CDR3: TGTGCCAGCAGCTTAGGGATCCAGCGCGGGTGGTCCACTGAAGCTTTCTTT.

This chain uses TRBV7-9 with TRBJ1-4, with a weak D call TRBD1 (5 bases). The CDR3 is made up of 14 amino acids. Germline V gene data show CDR1 as SEHNR and CDR2 as FQNEAQ (reference sequence). V was clipped by 4 bases and J by 2 bases, with 8 bases between them. Written as DNA, the CDR3 is TGTGCCAGCAGCTCCAGGGTGACTAATGAAAAACTGTTTTTT. Its translation: CASSSRVTNEKLFF.

V gene TRBV19 combines with J gene TRBJ2-1, with 8 nucleotides matching TRBD2. Trimming removed 5 bases from V and 9 bases from J; junction bases left unmatched: 15. This CDR3 has 16 residues. Germline lookup yields CDR1 LNHDA and CDR2 SQIVND (reference sequence). CDR3 in DNA: TGTGCCAGTAGTCCAGGGCCGGGAGGGGGAGGAGGTGAGCAGTTCTTC. This encodes CASSPGPGGGGGEQFF.

The V and J genes are TRBV27 and TRBJ1-1; 12 nucleotides line up with TRBD1. CDR1 MNHEY and CDR2 SMNVEV come from the germline V gene (reference sequence). Germline trimming cut 3 bases from V and 7 bases from J; bases unmatched to any gene: 3. This CDR3 region has 14 residues. CDR3 in DNA: TGTGCCAGCAGTTTGGGACAGGGGGCCGGTGAAGCTTTCTTT. Translated: CASSLGQGAGEAFF.

The chain has TRBV28 and TRBJ2-1, with D possibly matching TRBD2 (6 bases). V dropped 7 bases and J dropped 3 bases, with 13 bases sitting between them. The CDR3 contains 14 residues. The germline gives CDR1 MDHEN, CDR2 SYDVKM. CDR3: CASTRPGLYNEQFF. The CDR3 DNA reads as TGTGCCAGCACCCGCCCGGGACTCTACAATGAGCAGTTCTTC.

The chain uses TRBV6-2 or TRBV6-3 and TRBJ1-5, with no clear D. The CDR3 covers 12 residues. Germline-derived CDR1 and CDR2 are MNHEY and SVGEGT. V was pared by 8 bases and J by 6 bases, with 11 bases between. The CDR3 reads CASCFLSQPQHF. The CDR3 coding sequence is TGTGCCAGCTGTTTCTTGAGTCAGCCCCAGCATTTT.

The gene calls are TRBV24-1 and TRBJ1-2, with no clear D. The CDR3 is 14 residues long. Per the germline V gene, CDR1 is KGHDR and CDR2 is SFDVKD. V shed 4 bases and J shed 4 bases, with 12 bases lying between them. DNA of the CDR3: TGTGCCACCAGTGAATCCCGACCGGGCTATGGCTACACCTTC. Its protein product is CATSESRPGYGYTF.

V usage is TRBV15 and J usage is TRBJ2-1; TRBD2 agrees at 8 bases. The J segment lost 6 bases and the V segment lost 1 base, leaving 5 bases of the junction unmatched. Germline V gene sequence: CDR1 LNHNV, CDR2 YYDKDF (reference sequence). This CDR3 is built from 15 residues. The CDR3 DNA follows: TGTGCCACCAGCAGAGCGGCGGGAGGAGGCAATGAGCAGTTCTTC. Its translation: CATSRAAGGGNEQFF.

This sequence joins TRBV28 and TRBJ2-1, with 7 bases lining up with TRBD1. The CDR3 totals 11 residues. Germline-derived CDR1 and CDR2 are MDHEN and SYDVKM. V was clipped by 10 bases and J by 12 bases; unmatched bases: 9. The CDR3 DNA reads as TGTGCCACACGACAGGGCCCTTCGCAGTTCTTC. Protein product: CATRQGPSQFF.

The V call is TRBV5-8, the J call TRBJ1-2; 7 positions match TRBD1. V shed 6 bases, J shed 4 bases, and the junction held 6 bases outside the gene matches. Germline values: CDR1 SGHTS, CDR2 YDEGEE. CDR3 length: 13 residues. The CDR3 region has the DNA TGTGCCAGCACCAACAGGGGTGGCTATGGCTACACCTTC. Translation gives CASTNRGGYGYTF.

A single count supports this clone. V usage is TRBV7-2 and J usage is TRBJ2-3; D may be TRBD2 (6 bases). This CDR3 spans 15 amino acids. The germline CDR1 and CDR2 sequences are SGHTA and FQGNSA. V lost 4 bases and J 2 bases, leaving 13 bases between the germline ends. The CDR3 spells CASSSLALNTDTQYF. The CDR3 region has the DNA TGTGCCAGCAGCTCCCTAGCGCTCAACACAGATACGCAGTATTTT.